The 10 T cell receptor beta chains listed next were all sequenced from one sample in a study of T cell repertoires in cytomegalovirus infection. TCRdb reprocessed the reads with MiXCR, giving one entry per CDR3 protein. The sample includes 630,000 or so distinct CDR3 sequences, approximately 25% seen only once; the top ten take 6.5% to 10%. The sequencing sample was made of CD8+ T cells from PBMCs. The receptor source for this set is a human donor in good health (CMV status not recorded). Some clones in this sample may be carry-over from other donors' samples.

This clonotype showed up just a few times. This rearrangement joins TRBV6-2 or TRBV6-3 to TRBJ2-2, with 7 bases that match TRBD2. V trimming: 5 bases; J trimming: 4 bases; junction bases outside the gene matches: 10. From germline, CDR1 is MNHEY and CDR2 SVGEGT. The CDR3 contains 16 residues. CDR3 loop: CASSSGMGLLTGELFF. As DNA, the CDR3 is TGTGCCAGCAGTAGCGGGATGGGACTACTCACCGGGGAGCTGTTTTTT.

This clonotype turned up a few times. The CDR3 here is CSVVDGTDYGYTF. The CDR3 DNA sequence: TGCAGCGTCGTAGATGGGACAGATTATGGCTACACCTTC. J is TRBJ1-2 and V is TRBV29-1, with 7 bases lining up with TRBD1. V was clipped by 6 bases and J by 5 bases; unmatched bases: 9. Germline lookup yields CDR1 SQVTM and CDR2 ANQGSEA. The CDR3 extends over 13 amino acids.

V and J are TRBV20-1 and TRBJ2-7; 7 bases line up with TRBD2. Germline trimming cut 0 bases from V and 5 bases from J; bases unmatched to any gene: 7. Germline V gene data show CDR1 as DFQATT and CDR2 as SNEGSKA (reference sequence). CDR3 length: 14 residues. Here the CDR3 DNA reads TGCAGTGCTAGAGAGTGGGGGGGTAAGGACGAGCAGTACTTC. This encodes CSAREWGGKDEQYF.

The gene calls are TRBV11-2 and TRBJ2-7, with D unclear. Germline assignment: CDR1 SGHAT and CDR2 FQNNGV. This CDR3 region has 14 residues. V lost 4 bases and J 2 bases, leaving 12 bases between the germline ends. DNA for the CDR3: TGTGCCAGCAGCTACCGCCCCGGCCCCTACGAGCAGTACGTC. This sequence encodes CASSYRPGPYEQYV.

In regard to this clonotype: The final CDR3 position lacks the conserved phenylalanine or tryptophan, pointing to a likely read error. The chain carries TRBV7-6 and TRBJ2-3; D remains unclear. CDR3 length: 15 residues. The V gene lost 2 bases and the J gene lost 0 bases, with 9 bases spanning the gap. The germline V gene encodes CDR1 SGHVS and CDR2 FNYEAQ. The CDR3 nucleotides read TGTGCCAGCAGCTTATTGGTGGCTAGCACAGATACGCAGTATTCT. Amino acids: CASSLLVASTDTQYS.

The chain links TRBV20-1 to TRBJ1-2, with D maybe TRBD1 (5 bases). Trimming removed 0 bases at V and 5 bases at J, with 16 bases between. Germline CDR1 DFQATT, CDR2 SNEGSKA (reference sequence). The CDR3 has 15 residues. CDR3 sequence: CSAREKRRQGYGYTF. The CDR3 coding sequence is TGCAGTGCTAGAGAAAAGCGGAGGCAGGGATATGGCTACACCTTC.

The gene calls are TRBV14 and TRBJ2-3; the match to TRBD2 covers 7 bases. Germline V gene data show CDR1 as SGHDN and CDR2 as FVKESK. Trimming removed 0 bases from V and 4 bases from J; junction bases left unmatched: 13. The CDR3 totals 18 residues. In nucleotides, the CDR3 is TGTGCCAGCAGCCAAGATAGAACATCCGGACTAGACTCAGATACGCAGTATTTT. The encoded protein is CASSQDRTSGLDSDTQYF. Full variable domain (rest looked up from reference TRBV14 and TRBJ2-3): EAGVTQFPSHSVIEKGQTVTLRCDPISGHDNLYWYRRVMGKEIKFLLHFVKESKQDESGMPNNRFLAERTGGTYSTLKVQPAELEDSGVYFCASSQDRTSGLDSDTQYFGPGTRLTVL.

This clonotype was counted many times. This chain's CDR3 is CASSWGPPGPGNTIYF. Here the CDR3 DNA reads TGTGCCAGCAGCTGGGGACCTCCCGGGCCTGGAAACACCATATATTTT. This sequence joins TRBV7-9 and TRBJ1-3; tentatively, D is TRBD1 (5 bases). The CDR3 sequence is 16 residues long. The V end lost 4 bases, the J end lost 2 bases, and 15 bases lay between the germline ends. Germline CDR1 is SEHNR and CDR2 is FQNEAQ (reference sequence).

This clonotype has just a few counts. V gene TRBV7-9 combines with J gene TRBJ1-6, with 9 bases that match TRBD1. Germline CDR1 is SEHNR and CDR2 is FQNEAQ (reference sequence). This CDR3 contains 15 residues. J was trimmed by 6 bases and V by 5 bases; bases with no gene match: 5. CDR3 residues: CASSPDRGTNSPLHF. The CDR3 DNA reads as TGTGCCAGCAGCCCAGACAGGGGGACTAATTCACCCCTCCACTTT.

This clonotype occurred a few times. This chain connects TRBV27 to TRBJ2-3; perhaps TRBD1 as D (6 bases). V was clipped by 4 bases and J by 4 bases, with 12 bases between them. Germline V gene lookup returns CDR1 MNHEY and CDR2 SMNVEV (reference sequence). This CDR3 has 14 amino acids. This CDR3 is CASSSFGGADTQYF. The CDR3 bases are TGTGCCAGCAGTTCCTTTGGGGGCGCAGATACGCAGTATTTT.